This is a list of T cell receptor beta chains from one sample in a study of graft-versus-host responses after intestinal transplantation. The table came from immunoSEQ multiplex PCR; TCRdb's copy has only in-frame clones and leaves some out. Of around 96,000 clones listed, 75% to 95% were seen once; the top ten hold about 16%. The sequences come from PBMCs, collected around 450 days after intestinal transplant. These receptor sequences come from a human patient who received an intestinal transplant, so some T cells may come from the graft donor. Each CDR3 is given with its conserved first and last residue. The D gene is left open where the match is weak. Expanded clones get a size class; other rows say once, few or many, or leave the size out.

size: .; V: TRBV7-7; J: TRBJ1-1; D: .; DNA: TGTGCTAGCAGCTTAGGGTTCGGCACTGAAGCTTTCTTT; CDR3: CASSLGFGTEAFF
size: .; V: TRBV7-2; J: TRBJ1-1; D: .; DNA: TGTGCCAGCAGCTCCGGTGTGAACACTGAAGCTTTCTTT; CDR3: CASSSGVNTEAFF
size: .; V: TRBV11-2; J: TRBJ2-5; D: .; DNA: TGTGCCAGCAGCTTAGGGCAGGGTCCCGAGACCCAGTACTTC; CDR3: CASSLGQGPETQYF
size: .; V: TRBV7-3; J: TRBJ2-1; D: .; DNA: TGCGCCAGCAGCTTAACGCCGGGAAAGCAGTTCTTC; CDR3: CASSLTPGKQFF
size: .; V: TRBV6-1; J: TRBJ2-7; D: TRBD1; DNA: TGTGCCAGCACAATGTACCAGGGGGCTTACGAGCAGTACTTC; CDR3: CASTMYQGAYEQYF
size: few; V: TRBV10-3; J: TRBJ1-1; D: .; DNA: TGTGCCATCAAGGAGGAATGGGAGAACACTGAAGCTTTCTTT; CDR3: CAIKEEWENTEAFF
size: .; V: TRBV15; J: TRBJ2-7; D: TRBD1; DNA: TGTGCCACCAGGGAAGACAGGGGGCGCAGCTACGAGCAGTACTTC; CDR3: CATREDRGRSYEQYF
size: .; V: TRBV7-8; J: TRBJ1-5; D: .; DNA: TGTGCCAGCAGCTTAGTAGGCCAGGGTCCAAATCAGCCCCAGCATTTT; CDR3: CASSLVGQGPNQPQHF
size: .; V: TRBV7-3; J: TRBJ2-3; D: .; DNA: TGTGCCAGCAGCTTAGGTCCCGGGGCCACAGATACGCAGTATTTT; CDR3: CASSLGPGATDTQYF
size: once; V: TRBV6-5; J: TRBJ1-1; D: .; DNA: TGTGCCAGCAGATACGGGCTGAACACTGAAGCTTTCTTT; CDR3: CASRYGLNTEAFF
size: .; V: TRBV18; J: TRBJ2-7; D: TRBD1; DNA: TGTGCCAGCTCACTATGGACAGGGTTCGACGAGCAGTACTTC; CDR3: CASSLWTGFDEQYF
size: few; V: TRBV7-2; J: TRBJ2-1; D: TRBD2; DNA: TGTGCCAGCAGCTTAGCGGGACTAGCGCTAAATGAGCAGTTCTTC; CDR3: CASSLAGLALNEQFF
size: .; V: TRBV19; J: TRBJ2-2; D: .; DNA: TGTGCCAGTAGGCCCCAGGGCAACACCGGGGAGCTGTTTTTT; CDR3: CASRPQGNTGELFF
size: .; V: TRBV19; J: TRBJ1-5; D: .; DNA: TGTGCCAGTATCGGCCGGGACAGCAATCAGCCCCAGCATTTT; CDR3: CASIGRDSNQPQHF
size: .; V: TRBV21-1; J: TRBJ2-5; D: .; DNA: TGTGCCAGCAGCAAGGTTTTCCGTCCGACGCCAGAGACCCAGTACTTC; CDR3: CASSKVFRPTPETQYF
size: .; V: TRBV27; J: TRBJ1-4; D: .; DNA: TGTGCCAGCAGTCCTCCCTTAAGGGAAAAACTGTTTTTT; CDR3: CASSPPLREKLFF
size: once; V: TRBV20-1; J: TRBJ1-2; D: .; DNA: TGCAGTGCTAGCAGCCCTCATGGCTACACCTTC; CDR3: CSASSPHGYTF
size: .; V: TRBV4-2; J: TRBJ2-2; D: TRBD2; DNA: TGTGCCAGCAGCCCCTCTCATGGCGGGGGTACCGGGGAGCTGTTTTTT; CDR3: CASSPSHGGGTGELFF
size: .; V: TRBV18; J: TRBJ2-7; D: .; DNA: TGTGCCAGCTCACCAACAGGGTCGAACGAGCAGTACTTC; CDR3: CASSPTGSNEQYF
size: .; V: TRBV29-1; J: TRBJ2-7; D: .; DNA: TGCAGCGTTGAGGACACCCGCTCCTACGAGCAGTACTTC; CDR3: CSVEDTRSYEQYF
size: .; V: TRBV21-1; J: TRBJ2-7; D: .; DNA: TGTGCCAGCAGCAAACCCACAGAAACTGACTACGAGCAGTACTTC; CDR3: CASSKPTETDYEQYF
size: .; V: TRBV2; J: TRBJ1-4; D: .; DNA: TGTGCCAGCAGTGCGGGAAAACTGTTTTTT; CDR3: CASSAGKLFF
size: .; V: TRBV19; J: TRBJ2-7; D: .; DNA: TGTGCCAGTAGTAGATTACAGAGGAGCTACGAGCAGTACTTC; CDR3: CASSRLQRSYEQYF
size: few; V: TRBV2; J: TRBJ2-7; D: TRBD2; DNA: TGTGCCAGCAGTGGGACTAGCGGGGGTACCGGGCAGTACTTC; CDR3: CASSGTSGGTGQYF
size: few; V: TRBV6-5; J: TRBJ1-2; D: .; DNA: TGTGCCAGCAGTTACGATGAGGTTGGCTACACCTTC; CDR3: CASSYDEVGYTF
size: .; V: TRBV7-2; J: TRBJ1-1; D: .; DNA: TGTGCCAGCAGCTTAGGTGGAGGGAGGTCCACTGAAGCTTTCTTT; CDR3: CASSLGGGRSTEAFF
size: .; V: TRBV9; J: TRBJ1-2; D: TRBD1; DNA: TGTGCCAGCAGCGTAGAAACAGGGGGCTCCTTTGGTTCGGATGGCTACACCTTC; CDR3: CASSVETGGSFGSDGYTF
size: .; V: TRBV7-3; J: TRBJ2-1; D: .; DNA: TGTGCCAGCAGCATGAAAGCCTCCTACAATGAGCAGTTCTTC; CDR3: CASSMKASYNEQFF
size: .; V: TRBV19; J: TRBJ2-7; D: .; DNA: TGTGCCAGTACCCTAGACAGTTTTTCCTCCGAGCAGTACTTC; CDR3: CASTLDSFSSEQYF
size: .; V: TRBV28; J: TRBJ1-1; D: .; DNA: TGTGCCGCCCCGCCGGGCGGCCAGCCCCTGGACACTGAAGCTTTCTTT; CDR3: CAAPPGGQPLDTEAFF
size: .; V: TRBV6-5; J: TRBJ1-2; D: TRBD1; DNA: TGTGCCAGCAGCGAGGGACAGGGCTATGGCTACACCTTC; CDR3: CASSEGQGYGYTF
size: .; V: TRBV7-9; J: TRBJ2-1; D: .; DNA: TGTGCCAGCAGCTTAGAACGACATAAGAAGTTCTTC; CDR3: CASSLERHKKFF
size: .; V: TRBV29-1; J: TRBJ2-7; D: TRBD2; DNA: TGCAGCGTTGCCGGCGGGGGGAACTACGAGCAGTACTTC; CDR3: CSVAGGGNYEQYF